The present entry profiles one T cell receptor beta chain with its context. The antigen remains undetermined. The CDR3 extends 3 residues past the end of the read, so its final part is completed from the germline J gene. The source of the sample is a study of T cells in women clearing cervical HPV infection. Study-wide results and caveats: Richness plus V gene abundances separated cases from controls with AUC about 0.8.

This table comes from immunoSEQ multiplex PCR, and its TCRdb copy is limited to in-frame clones, with some not included. The sample holds under 50,000 clones. The CDR3 is 17 amino acids. Germline CDR1 reads SGHRS; CDR2 reads YFSETQ. Losses at the gene ends were 4 bases for V and 4 bases for J; bases not matched to a gene: 11. The specimen sequenced was blood buffy coat. The chain has TRBV5-1 and TRBJ2-2; TRBD2 aligns across 9 bases. The clonotype was recovered from a woman aged 18 to 75 with a cervical HPV16 infection that either progressed to CIN3+ or cleared (not recorded which). CDR3 sequence: CASSLTDGGGGTGELFF. CDR3 DNA (partial): TGCGCCAGCAGCCTGACTGATGGCGGGGGGGGCACCGGGGAG.